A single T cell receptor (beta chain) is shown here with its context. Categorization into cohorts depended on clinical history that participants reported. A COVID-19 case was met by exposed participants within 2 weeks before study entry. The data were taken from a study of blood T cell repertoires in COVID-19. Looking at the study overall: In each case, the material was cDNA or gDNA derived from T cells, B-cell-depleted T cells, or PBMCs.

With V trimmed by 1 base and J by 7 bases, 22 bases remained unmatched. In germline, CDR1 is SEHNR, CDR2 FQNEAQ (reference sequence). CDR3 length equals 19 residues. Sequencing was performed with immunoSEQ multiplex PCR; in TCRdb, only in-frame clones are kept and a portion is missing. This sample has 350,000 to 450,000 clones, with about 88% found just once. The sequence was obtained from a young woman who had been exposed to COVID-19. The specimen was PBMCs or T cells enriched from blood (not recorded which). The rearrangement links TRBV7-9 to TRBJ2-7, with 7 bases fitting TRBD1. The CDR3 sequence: CASSLGYRDSPHSSREQYF. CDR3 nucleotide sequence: TGTGCCAGCAGCTTAGGCTACAGGGACAGTCCCCATTCCTCCAGGGAGCAGTACTTC.